This T cell receptor (beta chain) originates from a study of blood T cell repertoires in COVID-19. Produced via immunoSEQ multiplex PCR; TCRdb's table is partial and in-frame only. The data hold hundreds of thousands of clones, with 85% to 90% observed a single time. This CDR3 has 18 residues. The germline gives CDR1 GTSNPN, CDR2 SVGIG (reference sequence). With V trimmed by 5 bases and J by 5 bases, 15 bases remained unmatched. The specimen was peripheral blood. The gene calls are TRBV30 and TRBJ2-5, with 15 bases matching TRBD2. This TCR derives from a woman aged 30 to 39 with acute or convalescent COVID-19. This CDR3 reads CAWGSDRGLAGGWETQYF. DNA for the CDR3: TGTGCCTGGGGGTCCGATCGGGGACTAGCGGGGGGTTGGGAGACCCAGTACTTC.